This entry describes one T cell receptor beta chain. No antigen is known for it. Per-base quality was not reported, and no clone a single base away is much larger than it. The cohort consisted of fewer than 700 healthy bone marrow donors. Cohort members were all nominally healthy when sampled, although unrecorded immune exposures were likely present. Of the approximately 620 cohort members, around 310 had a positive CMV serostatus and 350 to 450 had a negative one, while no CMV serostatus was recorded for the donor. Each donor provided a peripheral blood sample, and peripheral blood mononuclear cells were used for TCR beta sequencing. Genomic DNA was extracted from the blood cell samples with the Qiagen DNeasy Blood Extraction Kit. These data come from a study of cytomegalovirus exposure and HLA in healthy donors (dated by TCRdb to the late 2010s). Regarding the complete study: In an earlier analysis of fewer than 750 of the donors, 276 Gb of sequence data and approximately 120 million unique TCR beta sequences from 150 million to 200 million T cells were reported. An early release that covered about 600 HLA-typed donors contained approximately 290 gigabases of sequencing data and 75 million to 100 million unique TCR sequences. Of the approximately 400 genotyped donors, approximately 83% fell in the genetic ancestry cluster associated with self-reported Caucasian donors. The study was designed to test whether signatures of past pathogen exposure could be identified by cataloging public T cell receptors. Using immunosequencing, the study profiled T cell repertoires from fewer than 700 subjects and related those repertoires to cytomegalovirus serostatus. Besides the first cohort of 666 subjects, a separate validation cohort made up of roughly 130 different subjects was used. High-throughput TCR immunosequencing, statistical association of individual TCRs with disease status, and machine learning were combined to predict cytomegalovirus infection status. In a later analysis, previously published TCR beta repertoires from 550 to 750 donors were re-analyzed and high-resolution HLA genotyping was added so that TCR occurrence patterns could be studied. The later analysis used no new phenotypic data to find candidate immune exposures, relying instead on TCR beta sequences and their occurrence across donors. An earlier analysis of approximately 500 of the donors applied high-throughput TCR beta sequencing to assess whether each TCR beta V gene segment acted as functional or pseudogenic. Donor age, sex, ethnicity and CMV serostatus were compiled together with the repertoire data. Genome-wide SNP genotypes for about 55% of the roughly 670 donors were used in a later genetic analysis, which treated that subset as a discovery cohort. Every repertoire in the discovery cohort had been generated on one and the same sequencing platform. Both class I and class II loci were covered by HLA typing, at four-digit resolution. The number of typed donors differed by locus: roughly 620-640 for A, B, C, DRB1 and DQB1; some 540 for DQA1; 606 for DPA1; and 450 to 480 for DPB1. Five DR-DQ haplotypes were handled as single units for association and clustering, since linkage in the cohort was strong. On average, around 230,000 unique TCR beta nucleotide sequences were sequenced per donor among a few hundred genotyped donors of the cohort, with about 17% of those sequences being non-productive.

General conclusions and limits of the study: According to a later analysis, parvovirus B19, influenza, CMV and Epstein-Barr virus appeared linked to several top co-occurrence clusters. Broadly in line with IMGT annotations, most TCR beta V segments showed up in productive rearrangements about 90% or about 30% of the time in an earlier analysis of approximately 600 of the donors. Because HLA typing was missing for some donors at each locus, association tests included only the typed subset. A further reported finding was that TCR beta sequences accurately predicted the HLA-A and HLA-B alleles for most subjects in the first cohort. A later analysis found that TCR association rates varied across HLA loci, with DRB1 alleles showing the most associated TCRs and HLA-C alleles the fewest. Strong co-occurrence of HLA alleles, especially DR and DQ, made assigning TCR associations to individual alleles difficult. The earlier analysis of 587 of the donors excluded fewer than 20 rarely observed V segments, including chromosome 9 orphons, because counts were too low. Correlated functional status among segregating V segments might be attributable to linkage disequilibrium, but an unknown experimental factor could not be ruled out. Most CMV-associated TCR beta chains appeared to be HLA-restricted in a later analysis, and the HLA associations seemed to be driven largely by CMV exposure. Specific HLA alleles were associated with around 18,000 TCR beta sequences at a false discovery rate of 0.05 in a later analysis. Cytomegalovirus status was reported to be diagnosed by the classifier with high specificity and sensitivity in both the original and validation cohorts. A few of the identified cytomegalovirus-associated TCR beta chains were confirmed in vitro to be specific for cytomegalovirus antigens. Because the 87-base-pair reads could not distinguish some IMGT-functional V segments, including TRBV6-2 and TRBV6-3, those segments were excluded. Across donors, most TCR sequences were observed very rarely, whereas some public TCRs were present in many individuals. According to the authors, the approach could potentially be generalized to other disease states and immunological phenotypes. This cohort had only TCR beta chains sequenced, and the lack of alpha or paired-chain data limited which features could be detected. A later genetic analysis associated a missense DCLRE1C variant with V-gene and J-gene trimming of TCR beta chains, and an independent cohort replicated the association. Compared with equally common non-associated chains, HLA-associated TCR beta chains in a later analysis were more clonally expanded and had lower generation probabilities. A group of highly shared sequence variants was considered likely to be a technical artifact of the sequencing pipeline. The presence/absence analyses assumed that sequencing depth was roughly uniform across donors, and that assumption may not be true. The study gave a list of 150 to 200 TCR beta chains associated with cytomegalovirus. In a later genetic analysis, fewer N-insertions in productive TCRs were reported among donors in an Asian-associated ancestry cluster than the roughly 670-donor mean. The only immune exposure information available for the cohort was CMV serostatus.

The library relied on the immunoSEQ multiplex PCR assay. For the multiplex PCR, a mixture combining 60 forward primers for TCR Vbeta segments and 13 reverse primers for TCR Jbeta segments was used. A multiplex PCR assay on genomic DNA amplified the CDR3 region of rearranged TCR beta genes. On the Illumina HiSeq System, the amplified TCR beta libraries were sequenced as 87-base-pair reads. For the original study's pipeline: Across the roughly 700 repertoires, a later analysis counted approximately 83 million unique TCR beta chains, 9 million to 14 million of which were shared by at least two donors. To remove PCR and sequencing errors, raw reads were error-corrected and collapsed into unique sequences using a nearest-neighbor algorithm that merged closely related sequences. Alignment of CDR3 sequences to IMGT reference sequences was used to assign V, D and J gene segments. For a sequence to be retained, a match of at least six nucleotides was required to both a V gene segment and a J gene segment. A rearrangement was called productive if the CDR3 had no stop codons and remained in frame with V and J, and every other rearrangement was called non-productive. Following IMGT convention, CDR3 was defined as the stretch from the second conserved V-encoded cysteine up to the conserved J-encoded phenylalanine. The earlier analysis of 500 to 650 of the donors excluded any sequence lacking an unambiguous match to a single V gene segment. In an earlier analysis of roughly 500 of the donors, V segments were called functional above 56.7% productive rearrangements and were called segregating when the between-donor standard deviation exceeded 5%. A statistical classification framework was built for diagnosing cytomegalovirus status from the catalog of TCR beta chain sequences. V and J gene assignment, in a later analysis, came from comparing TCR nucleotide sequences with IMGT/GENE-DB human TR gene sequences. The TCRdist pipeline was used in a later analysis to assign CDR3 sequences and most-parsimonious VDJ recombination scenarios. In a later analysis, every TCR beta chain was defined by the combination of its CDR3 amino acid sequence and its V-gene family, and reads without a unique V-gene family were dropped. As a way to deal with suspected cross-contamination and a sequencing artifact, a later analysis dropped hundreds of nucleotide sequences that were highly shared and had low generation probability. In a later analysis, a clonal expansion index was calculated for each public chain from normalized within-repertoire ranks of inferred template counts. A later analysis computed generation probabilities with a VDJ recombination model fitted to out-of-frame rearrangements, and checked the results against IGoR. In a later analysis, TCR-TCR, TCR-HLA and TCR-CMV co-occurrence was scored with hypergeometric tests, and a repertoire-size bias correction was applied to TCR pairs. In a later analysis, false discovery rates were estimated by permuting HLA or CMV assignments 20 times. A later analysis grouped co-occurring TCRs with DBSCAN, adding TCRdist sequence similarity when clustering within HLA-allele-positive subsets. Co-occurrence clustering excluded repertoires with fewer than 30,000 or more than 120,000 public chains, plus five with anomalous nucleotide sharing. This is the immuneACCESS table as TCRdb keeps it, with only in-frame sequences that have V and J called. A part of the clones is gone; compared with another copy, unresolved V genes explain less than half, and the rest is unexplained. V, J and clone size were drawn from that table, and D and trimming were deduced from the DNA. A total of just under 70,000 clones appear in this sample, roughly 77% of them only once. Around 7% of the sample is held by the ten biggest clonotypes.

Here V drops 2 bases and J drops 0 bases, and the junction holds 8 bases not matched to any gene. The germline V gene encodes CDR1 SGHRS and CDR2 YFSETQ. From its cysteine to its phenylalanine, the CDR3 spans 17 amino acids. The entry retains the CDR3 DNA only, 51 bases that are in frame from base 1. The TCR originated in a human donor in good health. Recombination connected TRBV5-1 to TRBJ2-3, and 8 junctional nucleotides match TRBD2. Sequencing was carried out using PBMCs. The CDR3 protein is CASSFSPAGGSTDTQYF. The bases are TGCGCCAGCAGCTTTTCCCCCGCGGGGGGAAGCACAGATACGCAGTATTTT. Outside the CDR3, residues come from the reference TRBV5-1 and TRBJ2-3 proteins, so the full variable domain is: KAGVTQTPRYLIKTRGQQVTLSCSPISGHRSVSWYQQTPGQGLQFLFEYFSETQRNKGNFPGRFSGRQFSNSRSEMNVSTLELGDSALYLCASSFSPAGGSTDTQYFGPGTRLTVL.